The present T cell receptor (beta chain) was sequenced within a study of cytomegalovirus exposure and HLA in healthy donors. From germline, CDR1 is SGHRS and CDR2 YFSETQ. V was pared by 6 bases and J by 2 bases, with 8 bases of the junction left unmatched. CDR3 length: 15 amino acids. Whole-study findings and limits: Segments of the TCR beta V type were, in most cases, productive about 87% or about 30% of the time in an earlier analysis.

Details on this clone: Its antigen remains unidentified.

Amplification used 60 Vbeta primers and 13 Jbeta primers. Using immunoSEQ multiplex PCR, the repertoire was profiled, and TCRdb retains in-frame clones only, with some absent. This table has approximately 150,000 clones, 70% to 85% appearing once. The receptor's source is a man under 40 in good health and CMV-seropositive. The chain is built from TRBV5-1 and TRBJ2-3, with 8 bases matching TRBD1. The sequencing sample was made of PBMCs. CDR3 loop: CASNRGQEATDTQYF. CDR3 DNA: TGCGCCAGCAATAGGGGACAGGAGGCCACAGATACGCAGTATTTT.